The 20 T cell receptor beta chains below come from one sample, sequenced in a study of blood T cells in healthy people across ages. PCR was performed a second time for roughly 7 to 11 cycles using a sample-barcoded 5' primer and a J-beta primer mix. TCRdb re-derived calls from the 5' RACE reads in MiXCR, one entry per CDR3 protein. The sample has some 760,000 distinct CDR3 sequences; roughly 25% are singletons. These same data were also listed under a study on T cells of mothers and their children.

Sample: blood. The receptors derive from a boy aged 5-17 years in good health.

The V and J genes are TRBV5-6 and TRBJ2-6; D not resolved. Germline V gene data show CDR1 as SGHDT and CDR2 as YYEEEE. V gave up 1 base and J gave up 0 bases, with 11 bases separating them. The CDR3 length is 17 residues. The CDR3 DNA is TGTGCCAGCAGCTTGAGTCCCCGGTTCTCTGGGGCCAACGTCCTGACTTTC. This codes for CASSLSPRFSGANVLTF.

This clonotype showed up just a few times. The CDR3 region has the DNA TGTGCCAGCAGCTACTCCGGGACAGGGGGTGTGTACACTGAAGCTTTCTTT. Translated, it gives CASSYSGTGGVYTEAFF. This chain uses TRBV5-5 with TRBJ1-1, with 11 nucleotides matching TRBD1. CDR1 and CDR2 from the germline V gene are SGHKS and YYEKEE (reference sequence). The CDR3 has 17 residues. V was clipped by 3 bases and J by 3 bases; unmatched bases: 10.

The chain joins TRBV5-5 to TRBJ2-3; 7 bases map to TRBD2. With 7 bases clipped from V and 3 bases from J, the junction kept 5 bases outside the gene matches. Per the germline V gene, CDR1 is SGHKS and CDR2 is YYEKEE (reference sequence). The CDR3 length is 13 residues. Here the CDR3 DNA reads TGTGCCAGCGGACTAGAACCAACAGATACGCAGTATTTT. Protein sequence: CASGLEPTDTQYF.

The sample holds a few counts of this clonotype. The genes are TRBV7-2 and TRBJ2-1; 9 nucleotides agree with TRBD2. V lost 1 base and J lost 15; bases outside the gene matches: 4. Per the germline V gene, CDR1 is SGHTA and CDR2 is FQGNSA. CDR3 length: 12 residues. The CDR3 here is CASSLGSSGMFF. Written as DNA, the CDR3 is TGTGCCAGCAGCTTAGGTTCTAGCGGGATGTTCTTC. Complete variable domain (other parts from reference TRBV7-2 and TRBJ2-1): GAGVSQSPSNKVTEKGKDVELRCDPISGHTALYWYRQSLGQGLEFLIYFQGNSAPDKSGLPSDRFSAERTGGSVSTLTIQRTQQEDSAVYLCASSLGSSGMFFGPGTRLTVL.

Here the CDR3 DNA reads TGCGCCAGCAGCCAAGAAGGATCGGTCGGGGAGCAGCCCCAGCATTTT. Translated: CASSQEGSVGEQPQHF. The V and J genes are TRBV4-1 and TRBJ1-5; D is undetermined. The CDR3 has 16 amino acids. Per germline, CDR1 MGHRA and CDR2 YSYEKL. V was clipped by 0 bases and J by 7 bases, with 16 bases between them.

The sample holds a few counts of this clonotype. The J gene is TRBJ2-7, the V gene TRBV29-1, with 9 bases matching TRBD1. V trimming: 7 bases; J trimming: 3 bases; junction bases outside the gene matches: 10. Germline CDR1 and CDR2: SQVTM and ANQGSEA. The CDR3 has 14 amino acids. DNA of the CDR3: TGCAGCGCCGGGGGGACAGGGCTTGACTACGAGCAGTACTTC. This gives the protein CSAGGTGLDYEQYF.

The chain carries TRBV27 and TRBJ2-2; maybe TRBD2 (6 bases). CDR3 length equals 14 residues. Germline V CDR1 and CDR2: MNHEY, SMNVEV (reference sequence). The ends were cut back, 3 bases at V and 4 bases at J, with 9 bases in the middle. The CDR3 DNA follows: TGTGCCAGCAGTTTTACTAGCCGCACCGGGGAGCTGTTTTTT. The encoded protein is CASSFTSRTGELFF.

This clonotype was picked up a small number of times. The gene calls are TRBV11-2 and TRBJ2-7; D could derive from TRBD1 or TRBD2 (5 bases each). The CDR3 is 13 residues long. The V and J ends lost 5 bases and 5 bases respectively, with 13 bases between them. Germline V gives CDR1 SGHAT, CDR2 FQNNGV. The CDR3 reads CASSPSGADEQYF. The CDR3 nucleotides are TGTGCCAGCAGCCCATCCGGGGCGGACGAGCAGTACTTC. The variable domain in full, completed from reference TRBV11-2 and TRBJ2-7, reads EAGVAQSPRYKIIEKRQSVAFWCNPISGHATLYWYQQILGQGPKLLIQFQNNGVVDDSQLPKDRFSAERLKGVDSTLKIQPAKLEDSAVYLCASSPSGADEQYFGPGTRLTVT.

The rearrangement links TRBV7-3 to TRBJ2-5, with D possibly being TRBD2 (5 bases). The J call may be incorrect, as the DNA end agrees better with TRBJ2-7. The CDR3 has 17 residues. Per germline, CDR1 SGHTA and CDR2 FQGTGA. The CDR3 sequence is CASSLIVGSSVLYEQYF. CDR3 DNA sequence: TGTGCCAGCAGCTTAATTGTGGGGAGCTCCGTACTCTACGAGCAGTACTTC.

The V gene is TRBV7-2, the J gene TRBJ1-5, with 9 bases fitting TRBD1. V gave up 2 bases and J gave up 9 bases; unmatched junction bases: 8. This CDR3 contains 15 residues. Per germline, CDR1 SGHTA and CDR2 FQGNSA. The CDR3 loop is CASSLLSGQGRPQHF. The CDR3 DNA sequence: TGTGCCAGCAGCTTATTATCGGGACAGGGACGGCCCCAGCATTTT.

CDR3 coding DNA: TGTGCCAGTAGTACGACCGGGACAGGGAGGAGGGAGCAGTACTTC. Translation gives CASSTTGTGRREQYF. This chain links TRBV19 with TRBJ2-7, with 9 bases identical to TRBD1. V lost 4 bases and J lost 7; bases outside the gene matches: 11. The length of the CDR3 is 15 residues. CDR1 and CDR2 (germline): LNHDA, SQIVND (reference sequence).

The chain combines TRBV28 with TRBJ2-5; 8 positions agree with TRBD1. Germline CDR1 reads MDHEN; CDR2 reads SYDVKM. V gave up 3 bases and J gave up 11 bases; unmatched junction bases: 8. CDR3 length: 13 residues. The CDR3 bases are TGTGCCAGCAGTTTCGGACAGGGTAGGGAGCAGTACTTC. Residues: CASSFGQGREQYF.

The CDR3 region has the DNA TGCAGCGTCTGGGACGGTTCTAAGTTCTTC. This codes for CSVWDGSKFF. The chain employs TRBV29-1 and TRBJ2-1; D is possibly TRBD1 or TRBD2 (5 bases each). The V gene's germline CDR1 is SQVTM and CDR2 ANQGSEA. The CDR3 spans 10 residues. Trimming cost V 6 bases and J 14 bases, with 14 bases left between them.

The chain carries TRBV28 and TRBJ1-6, with D perhaps TRBD1 (5 bases). Germline V gene sequence: CDR1 MDHEN, CDR2 SYDVKM. CDR3 length equals 16 residues. V was clipped by 4 bases and J by 9 bases, with 19 bases between them. The CDR3 loop is CASSSGGKSPGSPLHF. CDR3 DNA sequence: TGTGCCAGCAGTTCGGGGGGGAAGTCGCCGGGTTCACCCCTCCACTTT.

V usage is TRBV2 and J usage is TRBJ2-7; D not resolved. V was trimmed by 4 bases and J by 0 bases, leaving 10 bases between them. CDR1 and CDR2 (germline): SNHLY, FYNNEI. This CDR3 spans 14 amino acids. The CDR3 sequence is CASSVGTLSYEQYF. The CDR3 DNA is TGTGCCAGCAGTGTCGGAACCCTCTCCTACGAGCAGTACTTC.

CDR3 nucleotide sequence: TGCGCCAGCAGCCAAGATTCTAGCGGGGGCGGAGATACGCAGTATTTT. Protein sequence: CASSQDSSGGGDTQYF. The chain uses TRBV4-3 and TRBJ2-3, with TRBD2 matching over 10 bases. The junction had 5 bases not matched to a gene; V was cut back by 0 bases and J by 5 bases. The CDR3 totals 16 residues. Germline V gene lookup returns CDR1 LGHNA and CDR2 YSLEER.

The rearrangement joins TRBV28 to TRBJ2-2; 8 nucleotides agree with TRBD1. V lost 7 bases and J lost 2; bases outside the gene matches: 9. CDR3 length equals 16 residues. Germline CDR1 is MDHEN and CDR2 is SYDVKM. The CDR3 here is CASTGAGGVNTGELFF. The CDR3 DNA reads as TGTGCCAGCACCGGGGCAGGGGGCGTCAACACCGGGGAGCTGTTTTTT.

This clonotype was detected once. The chain carries TRBV11-2 and TRBJ2-1; 7 bases line up with TRBD1. Trimming at V came to 5 bases and at J to 4 bases, leaving 11 bases not matched to a gene. Germline V gene data show CDR1 as SGHAT and CDR2 as FQNNGV. CDR3 length: 16 residues. The CDR3 nucleotides read TGTGCCAGCAGCCTACGGGCAGGGGGAGAGTACAATGAGCAGTTCTTC. Amino acids: CASSLRAGGEYNEQFF.

This clonotype occurred a few times. This chain connects TRBV28 to TRBJ2-3; D may be TRBD1 (5 bases). The CDR3 covers 15 residues. Germline CDR1 MDHEN, CDR2 SYDVKM. V was pared by 7 bases and J by 3 bases, with 17 bases between. The CDR3 loop reads CASTQGGSNTDTQYF. CDR3 DNA: TGTGCCAGCACCCAGGGCGGCAGTAATACAGATACGCAGTATTTT.

This clonotype has only a few counts. The chain joins TRBV7-9 to TRBJ1-2; the D is unclear. Germline CDR1 is SEHNR and CDR2 is FQNEAQ (reference sequence). V dropped 1 base and J dropped 5 bases, with 8 bases sitting between them. This CDR3 spans 13 amino acids. The CDR3 bases are TGTGCCAGCAGCTTAGTTACCGGGTATGGCTACACCTTC. It is translated as CASSLVTGYGYTF.